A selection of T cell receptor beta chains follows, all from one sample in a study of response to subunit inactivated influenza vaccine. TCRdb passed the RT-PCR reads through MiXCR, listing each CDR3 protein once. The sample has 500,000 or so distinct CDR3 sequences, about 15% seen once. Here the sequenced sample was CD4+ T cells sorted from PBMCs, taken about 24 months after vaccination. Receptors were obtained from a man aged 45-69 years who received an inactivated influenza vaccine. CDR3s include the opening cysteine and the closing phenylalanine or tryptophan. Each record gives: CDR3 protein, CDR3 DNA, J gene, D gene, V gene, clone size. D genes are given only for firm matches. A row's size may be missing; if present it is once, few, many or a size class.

cdr3_aa: CSASRPDRAGELFF; cdr3_nt: TGCAGTGCTAGTCGCCCGGATAGGGCCGGGGAGCTGTTTTTT; j_call: TRBJ2-2; d_call: .; v_call: TRBV20-1; clone_size: few
cdr3_aa: CSAKDSSEAFF; cdr3_nt: TGCAGTGCGAAGGACAGTTCTGAAGCTTTCTTT; j_call: TRBJ1-1; d_call: .; v_call: TRBV20-1; clone_size: .
cdr3_aa: CASSQGQGYSYEQYF; cdr3_nt: TGTGCCAGCAGCCAAGGGCAGGGCTATTCCTACGAGCAGTACTTC; j_call: TRBJ2-7; d_call: .; v_call: TRBV14; clone_size: many
cdr3_aa: CASTGTLKNQPQHF; cdr3_nt: TGTGCCAGCACTGGGACATTAAAGAATCAGCCCCAGCATTTT; j_call: TRBJ1-5; d_call: .; v_call: TRBV6-1; clone_size: .
cdr3_aa: CSVEFLGGGGGNTEAFF; cdr3_nt: TGCAGCGTTGAATTTCTTGGTGGAGGTGGAGGGAACACTGAAGCTTTCTTT; j_call: TRBJ1-1; d_call: .; v_call: TRBV29-1; clone_size: many
cdr3_aa: CSASGTSRNYEQYF; cdr3_nt: TGCAGTGCTAGCGGTACTAGCAGGAACTACGAGCAGTACTTC; j_call: TRBJ2-7; d_call: .; v_call: TRBV20-1; clone_size: few
cdr3_aa: CSASLGPPPNEQFF; cdr3_nt: TGCAGTGCTAGCCTGGGCCCTCCCCCGAATGAGCAGTTCTTC; j_call: TRBJ2-1; d_call: .; v_call: TRBV20-1; clone_size: .
cdr3_aa: CASSLDRTRTGELFF; cdr3_nt: TGTGCCAGCAGTTTGGACAGAACTAGAACCGGGGAGCTGTTTTTT; j_call: TRBJ2-2; d_call: .; v_call: TRBV12-3/TRBV12-4; clone_size: .
cdr3_aa: CASSPETGPSRQHF; cdr3_nt: TGTGCCAGCAGCCCAGAGACAGGCCCCTCGCGCCAGCATTTT; j_call: TRBJ1-5; d_call: .; v_call: TRBV4-2; clone_size: few
cdr3_aa: CSVEGIPSEPFSGNTIYF; cdr3_nt: TGCAGCGTTGAAGGCATTCCGTCCGAACCTTTCTCTGGAAACACCATATATTTT; j_call: TRBJ1-3; d_call: .; v_call: TRBV29-1; clone_size: many